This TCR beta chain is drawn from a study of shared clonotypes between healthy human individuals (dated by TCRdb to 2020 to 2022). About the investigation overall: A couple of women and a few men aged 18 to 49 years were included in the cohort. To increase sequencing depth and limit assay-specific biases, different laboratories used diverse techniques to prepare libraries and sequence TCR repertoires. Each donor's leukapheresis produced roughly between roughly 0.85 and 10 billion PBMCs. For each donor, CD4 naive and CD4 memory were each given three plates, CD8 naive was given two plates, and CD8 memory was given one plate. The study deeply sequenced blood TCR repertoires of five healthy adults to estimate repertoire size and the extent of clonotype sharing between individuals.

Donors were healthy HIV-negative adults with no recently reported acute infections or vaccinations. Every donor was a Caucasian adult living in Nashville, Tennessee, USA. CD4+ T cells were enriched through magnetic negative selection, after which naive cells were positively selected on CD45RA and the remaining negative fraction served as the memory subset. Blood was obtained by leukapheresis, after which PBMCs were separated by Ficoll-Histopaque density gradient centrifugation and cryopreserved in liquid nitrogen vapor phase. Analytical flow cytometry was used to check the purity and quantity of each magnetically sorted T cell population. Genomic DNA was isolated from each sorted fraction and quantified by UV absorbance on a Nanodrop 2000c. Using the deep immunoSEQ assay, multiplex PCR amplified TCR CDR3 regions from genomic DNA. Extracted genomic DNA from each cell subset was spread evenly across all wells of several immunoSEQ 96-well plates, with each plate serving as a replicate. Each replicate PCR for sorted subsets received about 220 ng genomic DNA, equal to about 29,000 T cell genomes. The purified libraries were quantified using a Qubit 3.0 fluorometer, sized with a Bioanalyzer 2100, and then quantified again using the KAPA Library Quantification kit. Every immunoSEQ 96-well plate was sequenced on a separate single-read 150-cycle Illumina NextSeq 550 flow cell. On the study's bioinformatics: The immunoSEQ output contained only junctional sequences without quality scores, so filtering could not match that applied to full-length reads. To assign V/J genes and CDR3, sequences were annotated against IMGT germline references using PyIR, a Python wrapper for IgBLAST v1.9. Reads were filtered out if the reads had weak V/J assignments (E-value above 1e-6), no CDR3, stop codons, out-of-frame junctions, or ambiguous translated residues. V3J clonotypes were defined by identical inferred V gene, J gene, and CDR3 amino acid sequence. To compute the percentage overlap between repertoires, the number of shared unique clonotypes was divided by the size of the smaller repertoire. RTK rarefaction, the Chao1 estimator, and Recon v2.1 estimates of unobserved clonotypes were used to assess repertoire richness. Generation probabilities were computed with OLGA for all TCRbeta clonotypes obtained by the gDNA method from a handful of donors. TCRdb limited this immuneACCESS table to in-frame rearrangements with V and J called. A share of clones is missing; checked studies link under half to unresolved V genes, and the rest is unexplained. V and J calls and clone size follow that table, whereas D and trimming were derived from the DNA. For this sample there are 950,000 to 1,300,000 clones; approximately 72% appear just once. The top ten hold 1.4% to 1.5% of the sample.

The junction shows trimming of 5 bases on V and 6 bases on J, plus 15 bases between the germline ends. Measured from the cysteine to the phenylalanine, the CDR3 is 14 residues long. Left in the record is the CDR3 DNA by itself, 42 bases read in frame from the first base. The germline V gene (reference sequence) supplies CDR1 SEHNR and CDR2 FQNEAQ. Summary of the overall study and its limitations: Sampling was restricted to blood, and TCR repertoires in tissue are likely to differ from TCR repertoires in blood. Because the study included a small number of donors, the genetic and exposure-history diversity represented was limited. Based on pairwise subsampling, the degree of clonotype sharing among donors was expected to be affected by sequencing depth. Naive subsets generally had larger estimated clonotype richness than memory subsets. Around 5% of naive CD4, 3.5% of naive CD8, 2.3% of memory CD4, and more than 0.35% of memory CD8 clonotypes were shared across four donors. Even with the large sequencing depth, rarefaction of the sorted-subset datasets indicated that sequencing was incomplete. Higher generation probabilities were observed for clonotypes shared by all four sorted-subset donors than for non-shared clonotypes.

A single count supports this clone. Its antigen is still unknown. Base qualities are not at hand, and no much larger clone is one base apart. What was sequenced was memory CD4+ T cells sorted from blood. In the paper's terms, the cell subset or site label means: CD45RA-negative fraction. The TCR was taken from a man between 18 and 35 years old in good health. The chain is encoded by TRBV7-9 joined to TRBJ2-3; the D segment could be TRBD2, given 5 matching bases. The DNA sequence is TGTGCCAGCAGCGCCTTCCTAGCTTCCGATACGCAGTATTTT. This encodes CASSAFLASDTQYF.